The clone carrying this T cell receptor (beta chain) has just one count. Patients from Seattle were sampled longitudinally, starting during active infection. The data were obtained in a study of blood T cell repertoires in COVID-19. Looking at the study overall: From T cells, B-cell-depleted T cells, or PBMCs came the material, which was cDNA or gDNA.

The germline V and J ends were trimmed by 6 bases and 11 bases, with 17 bases remaining between them. The CDR3 has 12 residues. Germline values: CDR1 SGHRS, CDR2 YFSETQ. Some clones are missing from TCRdb's copy, which holds only in-frame ones; the method was immunoSEQ multiplex PCR. The repertoire has 250,000 or so clones, around 90% of them found once; the top ten carry under 2.5%. The sequence derives from a woman aged 60-75 years with COVID-19, enrolled during active disease. V usage is TRBV5-1 and J usage is TRBJ1-2, with D possibly matching TRBD1 (5 bases). Specimen: peripheral blood. The CDR3 nucleotides read TGCGCCAGCAACTATGATCAGGGCCTATACACCTTC. Amino acids: CASNYDQGLYTF. The whole variable domain, filled in from reference TRBV5-1 and TRBJ1-2, reads KAGVTQTPRYLIKTRGQQVTLSCSPISGHRSVSWYQQTPGQGLQFLFEYFSETQRNKGNFPGRFSGRQFSNSRSEMNVSTLELGDSALYLCASNYDQGLYTFGSGTRLTVV.